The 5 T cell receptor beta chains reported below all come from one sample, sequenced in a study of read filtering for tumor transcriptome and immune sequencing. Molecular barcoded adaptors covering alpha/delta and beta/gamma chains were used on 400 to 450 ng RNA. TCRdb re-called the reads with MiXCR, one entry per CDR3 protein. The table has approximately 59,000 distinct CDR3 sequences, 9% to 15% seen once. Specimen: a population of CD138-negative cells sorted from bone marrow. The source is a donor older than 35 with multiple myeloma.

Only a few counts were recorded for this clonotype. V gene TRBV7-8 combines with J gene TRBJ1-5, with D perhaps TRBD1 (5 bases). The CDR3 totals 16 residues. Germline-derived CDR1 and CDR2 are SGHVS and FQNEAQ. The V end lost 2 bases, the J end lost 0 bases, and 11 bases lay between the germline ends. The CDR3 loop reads CASSLKGTYSNQPQHF. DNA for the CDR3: TGTGCCAGCAGCTTAAAAGGGACCTATAGCAATCAGCCCCAGCATTTT.

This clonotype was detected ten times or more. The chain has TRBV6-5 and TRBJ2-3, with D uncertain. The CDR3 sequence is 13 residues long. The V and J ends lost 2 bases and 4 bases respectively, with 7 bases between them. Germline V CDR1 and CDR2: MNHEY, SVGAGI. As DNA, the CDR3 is TGTGCCAGCAGTTACCGCCTAGCAGATACGCAGTATTTT. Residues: CASSYRLADTQYF.

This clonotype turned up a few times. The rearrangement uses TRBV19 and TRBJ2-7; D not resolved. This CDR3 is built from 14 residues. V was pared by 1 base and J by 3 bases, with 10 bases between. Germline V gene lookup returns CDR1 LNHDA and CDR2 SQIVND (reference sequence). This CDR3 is CASSIGVRFYEQYF. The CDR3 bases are TGTGCCAGTAGTATAGGGGTCAGATTCTACGAGCAGTACTTC. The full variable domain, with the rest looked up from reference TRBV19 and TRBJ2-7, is DGGITQSPKYLFRKEGQNVTLSCEQNLNHDAMYWYRQDPGQGLRLIYYSQIVNDFQKGDIAEGYSVSREKKESFPLTVTSAQKNPTAFYLCASSIGVRFYEQYFGPGTRLTVT.

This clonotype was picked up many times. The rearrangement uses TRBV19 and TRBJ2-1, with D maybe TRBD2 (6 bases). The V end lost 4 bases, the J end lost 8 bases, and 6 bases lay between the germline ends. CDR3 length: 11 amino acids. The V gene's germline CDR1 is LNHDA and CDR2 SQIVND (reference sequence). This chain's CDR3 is CASSTGDEQFF. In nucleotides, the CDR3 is TGTGCCAGTAGTACGGGGGATGAGCAGTTCTTC.

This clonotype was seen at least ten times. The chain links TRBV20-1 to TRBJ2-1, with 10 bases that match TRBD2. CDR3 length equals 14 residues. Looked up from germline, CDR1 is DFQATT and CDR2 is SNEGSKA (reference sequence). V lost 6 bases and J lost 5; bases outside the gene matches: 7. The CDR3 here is CSARTLAGDNEQFF. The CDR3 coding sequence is TGCAGTGCCCGCACCCTAGCGGGGGACAATGAGCAGTTCTTC.